Sequencing of this T cell receptor beta chain was carried out in a study of blood T cell repertoires in COVID-19. In Seattle, patients joined the study during active infection and were tracked longitudinally. Per the germline V gene, CDR1 is LGHDT and CDR2 is YNNKEL (reference sequence). Trimming removed 4 bases from V and 2 bases from J; junction bases left unmatched: 3. The length of the CDR3 is 14 residues. Only in-frame clones appear in the TCRdb table, and some are missing; sequencing was by immunoSEQ multiplex PCR. The sample carries about 230,000 clones, 80% to 90% recorded once. J is TRBJ2-7 and V is TRBV3-1 (or the pseudogene TRBV3-2), with TRBD1 identical over 9 bases. The source material was peripheral blood. This receptor was identified in a man aged 50 to 59 with COVID-19, enrolled during active disease. CDR3 in amino acids: CASSRTGATYEQYF. The CDR3 DNA reads TGTGCCAGCAGCCGGACAGGGGCAACCTACGAGCAGTACTTC.